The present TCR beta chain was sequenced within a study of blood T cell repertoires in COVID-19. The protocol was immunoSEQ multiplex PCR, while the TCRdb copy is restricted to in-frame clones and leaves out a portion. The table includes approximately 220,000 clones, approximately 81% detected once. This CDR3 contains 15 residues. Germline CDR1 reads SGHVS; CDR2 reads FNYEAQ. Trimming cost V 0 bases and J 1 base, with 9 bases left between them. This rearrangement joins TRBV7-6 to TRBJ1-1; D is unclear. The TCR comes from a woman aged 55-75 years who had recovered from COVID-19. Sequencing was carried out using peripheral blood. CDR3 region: CASSLAAEGNTEAFF. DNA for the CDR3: TGTGCCAGCAGCTTAGCCGCAGAGGGGAACACTGAAGCTTTCTTT.